Below are 9 T cell receptor beta chains sequenced from a single sample in a study of OX40 agonist ivuxolimab in advanced cancers. Method: immunoSEQ multiplex PCR; TCRdb's copy keeps in-frame clones and lacks some. The sample holds more than 45,000 clones; nearly 85% are singletons and the top ten take 1% to 1.5%. The specimen was CD4+ or CD8+ T cells sorted from blood, collected in a trial of the OX40 agonist ivuxolimab. The receptors shown here come from an adult with an advanced solid tumor such as melanoma, head and neck, liver or kidney cancer.

The rearrangement uses TRBV6-5 and TRBJ1-4; D unclear. This CDR3 is built from 11 residues. Between the trimmed V and J ends, which lost 5 bases and 6 bases, there was a span of 4 bases. In germline, CDR1 is MNHEY, CDR2 SVGAGI. In nucleotides, the CDR3 is TGTGCCAGCAGTCCTGATGAAAAACTGTTTTTT. Amino acids: CASSPDEKLFF.

This chain joins TRBV6-5 and TRBJ1-1; D is undetermined. Germline CDR1 MNHEY, CDR2 SVGAGI. The CDR3 runs to 13 residues. Trimming cost V 5 bases and J 0 bases, with 7 bases left between them. CDR3 protein: CASSRRLNTEAFF. The CDR3 coding sequence is TGTGCCAGCAGTCGGAGATTGAACACTGAAGCTTTCTTT.

The genes are TRBV7-9 and TRBJ1-1; 9 nucleotides match TRBD1. CDR1 is SEHNR and CDR2 is FQNEAQ in the germline V gene (reference sequence). This CDR3 region has 15 residues. Trimming at V came to 2 bases and at J to 4 bases, leaving 5 bases not matched to a gene. The CDR3 loop is CASSLLTGGSTEAFF. The CDR3 nucleotides read TGTGCCAGCAGCTTACTGACAGGGGGGAGCACTGAAGCTTTCTTT.

The gene calls are TRBV7-3 and TRBJ2-3, with D possibly matching TRBD1 (6 bases). The length of the CDR3 is 18 residues. In germline, CDR1 is SGHTA, CDR2 FQGTGA. The V gene lost 1 base and the J gene lost 4 bases, with 21 bases spanning the gap. The CDR3 DNA reads as TGTGCCAGCAGCTTAAGGAGGACAGTCCAGTCCGGGGCAGATACGCAGTATTTT. Its protein product is CASSLRRTVQSGADTQYF. The full variable domain, with the rest looked up from reference TRBV7-3 and TRBJ2-3, is GAGVSQTPSNKVTEKGKYVELRCDPISGHTALYWYRQSLGQGPEFLIYFQGTGAADDSGLPNDRFFAVRPEGSVSTLKIQRTERGDSAVYLCASSLRRTVQSGADTQYFGPGTRLTVL.

The rearrangement uses TRBV11-2 and TRBJ2-2; D may be TRBD2 (6 bases). The CDR3 is 15 residues long. Germline CDR1 and CDR2: SGHAT and FQNNGV. Trimming shortened V by 5 bases and J by 1 base, and 11 bases separated the two germline ends. CDR3 bases: TGTGCCAGCAGCCGGGGGTCAGGGAACACCGGGGAGCTGTTTTTT. This codes for CASSRGSGNTGELFF.

This sequence joins TRBV20-1 and TRBJ1-1; TRBD1 is a possible D gene (5 bases). The germline V gene has CDR1 DFQATT and CDR2 SNEGSKA (reference sequence). V lost 7 bases and J 4 bases, leaving 10 bases between the germline ends. The CDR3 extends over 11 amino acids. This chain's CDR3 is CSVQGSTEAFF. The CDR3 DNA sequence: TGCAGTGTTCAGGGAAGCACTGAAGCTTTCTTT.

This sequence joins TRBV2 and TRBJ1-1, with 10 bases identical to TRBD1. This CDR3 spans 15 amino acids. The germline V gene has CDR1 SNHLY and CDR2 FYNNEI. V was pared by 4 bases and J by 2 bases, with 4 bases of the junction left unmatched. The CDR3 region is CASSGLTGGNTEAFF. CDR3 bases: TGTGCCAGCAGTGGGTTGACAGGGGGCAACACTGAAGCTTTCTTT.

The gene calls are TRBV7-6 and TRBJ1-6, with D unresolved. The germline CDR1 and CDR2 sequences are SGHVS and FNYEAQ. The length of the CDR3 is 12 residues. The V and J ends lost 5 bases and 5 bases respectively, with 4 bases between them. The CDR3 DNA reads as TGTGCCAGCAGCCATCATAATTCACCCCTCCACTTT. Its translation is CASSHHNSPLHF. Combining the CDR3 with reference TRBV7-6 and TRBJ1-6 gives the whole variable domain GAGVSQSPRYKVTKRGQDVALRCDPISGHVSLYWYRQALGQGPEFLTYFNYEAQQDKSGLPNDRFSAERPEGSISTLTIQRTEQRDSAMYRCASSHHNSPLHFGNGTRLTVT.

This clone was observed a single time. The V and J genes are TRBV6-5 and TRBJ2-7, with D hard to call. Germline V gives CDR1 MNHEY, CDR2 SVGAGI. V lost 2 bases and J 0 bases, leaving 8 bases between the germline ends. There are 14 residues in the CDR3. This chain's CDR3 is CASSYVATSYEQYF. The CDR3 DNA follows: TGTGCCAGCAGTTACGTCGCAACCTCCTACGAGCAGTACTTC.